These T cell receptor beta chains were read from a single sample in a study of T cell repertoires in cytomegalovirus infection. In TCRdb, the reads were re-called with MiXCR into one record per CDR3 protein. Altogether nearly 650,000 distinct CDR3 sequences are present, 20% to 25% being singletons, with the ten largest covering 6.5% to 10%. What was sequenced was CD8+ T cells from PBMCs. These receptors were collected from a human donor in good health (CMV status not recorded). Some clones in this sample may be carry-over from other donors' samples. Each CDR3 is given with its conserved first and last residue. The D gene is left open where the match is weak. Rows may omit the clone size; those that give it use once, few, many or a size class.

clone size,D gene,V gene,J gene,CDR3 protein,CDR3 DNA
.,.,TRBV4-1,TRBJ2-1,CASSLMGEYNEQFF,TGCGCCAGCAGCCTCATGGGGGAGTACAATGAGCAGTTCTTC
many,.,TRBV7-2,TRBJ2-5,CASSSLSDFEETQYF,TGTGCCAGCAGCTCTCTTTCAGATTTCGAAGAGACCCAGTACTTC
.,TRBD1,TRBV27,TRBJ2-1,CASSLAAGGARFF,TGTGCCAGCAGCTTGGCAGCAGGGGGCGCTCGTTTCTTC
few,.,TRBV20-1,TRBJ1-2,CSARTAQYGYTF,TGCAGTGCTAGAACAGCCCAGTATGGCTACACCTTC
few,.,TRBV19,TRBJ2-2,CASSIPQGRAGELFF,TGTGCCAGTAGTATCCCCCAGGGGAGGGCCGGGGAGCTGTTTTTT
few,TRBD1,TRBV29-1,TRBJ2-7,CSVDARDRGGYEQYF,TGCAGCGTTGACGCCCGGGACAGGGGGGGGTACGAGCAGTACTTC
.,TRBD2,TRBV6-2/TRBV6-3,TRBJ2-3,CASNSGPNTDTQYF,TGTGCCAGCAATAGCGGGCCCAACACAGATACGCAGTATTTT
.,TRBD2,TRBV7-8,TRBJ2-1,CASSLLAAGGTLSYNEQFF,TGTGCCAGCAGCTTATTAGCGGCGGGGGGGACTCTCTCCTACAATGAGCAGTTCTTC
.,TRBD1,TRBV25-1,TRBJ1-4,CAGIGQGEKLFF,TGTGCCGGAATTGGACAGGGGGAAAAACTGTTTTTT
.,.,TRBV19,TRBJ1-1,CASSKGRSTEAFF,TGTGCCAGTAGTAAGGGGAGGAGCACTGAAGCTTTCTTT
many,TRBD2,TRBV7-6,TRBJ2-1,CASSDGLADNEQFF,TGTGCCAGCAGCGACGGACTAGCGGACAATGAGCAGTTCTTC
.,TRBD1,TRBV5-1,TRBJ1-5,CASSTGQGEVVQPQHF,TGCGCCAGCAGCACCGGACAGGGGGAGGTCGTGCAGCCCCAGCATTTT
few,TRBD2,TRBV20-1,TRBJ2-1,CSASGGGLDEQFF,TGCAGTGCTAGCGGGGGGGGACTCGATGAGCAGTTCTTC
.,.,TRBV27,TRBJ2-2,CASSSAGKYTGELFF,TGTGCCAGCAGTTCGGCAGGGAAGTACACCGGGGAGCTGTTTTTT
few,.,TRBV9,TRBJ2-4,CASSKGGGGKNIQYF,TGTGCCAGCAGCAAGGGAGGGGGTGGCAAAAACATTCAGTACTTC
.,TRBD2,TRBV6-2/TRBV6-3,TRBJ2-1,CVSFGSTSGATYNEQFF,TGTGTCAGCTTCGGTTCGACTAGCGGGGCAACCTACAATGAGCAGTTCTTC
.,TRBD2,TRBV12-3/TRBV12-4,TRBJ2-1,CASSGRTSGGVDEQFF,TGTGCCAGCAGTGGCCGGACTAGCGGGGGCGTCGATGAGCAGTTCTTC
few,.,TRBV7-6,TRBJ1-1,CASRPTANTEAFF,TGTGCCAGCAGGCCGACAGCGAACACTGAAGCTTTCTTT
.,.,TRBV6-5,TRBJ2-7,CASSYSIGVLDEQYF,TGTGCCAGCAGTTACTCGATTGGGGTTCTTGACGAGCAGTACTTC
.,.,TRBV7-9,TRBJ2-3,CASSLGDGGRAQYF,TGTGCCAGCAGCTTAGGAGATGGCGGTAGGGCGCAGTATTTT
few,.,TRBV11-2,TRBJ2-3,CASSLARGGSTDTQYF,TGTGCCAGCAGCTTAGCTAGGGGCGGAAGCACAGATACGCAGTATTTT
many,TRBD1,TRBV7-4,TRBJ1-2,CASSPGTGEFDGYTF,TGTGCCAGCAGCCCCGGGACAGGGGAATTCGATGGCTACACCTTC
few,TRBD1,TRBV19,TRBJ2-1,CASSRGQGGFSYNEQFF,TGTGCCAGTAGTAGAGGACAGGGGGGTTTTTCCTACAATGAGCAGTTCTTC
.,.,TRBV20-1,TRBJ1-6,CSARDGSFYNSPLHF,TGCAGTGCTAGAGATGGTAGTTTCTATAATTCACCCCTCCACTTT
few,TRBD1,TRBV20-1,TRBJ2-1,CSAPRDRSYNEQFF,TGCAGTGCTCCCCGGGACAGATCGTACAATGAGCAGTTCTTC
many,TRBD2,TRBV28,TRBJ2-1,CASSLFGTNSYNEQFF,TGTGCCAGCAGTTTGTTTGGGACTAACTCCTACAATGAGCAGTTCTTC
many,.,TRBV7-3,TRBJ2-3,CASSSGLFTDTQYF,TGTGCCAGCAGCTCAGGACTGTTCACAGATACGCAGTATTTT
many,.,TRBV27,TRBJ2-3,CASRITDTQYF,TGTGCCAGCAGGATCACAGATACGCAGTATTTT
few,.,TRBV15,TRBJ2-1,CATSSSRADEQFF,TGTGCCACCAGCTCGTCCAGGGCGGATGAGCAGTTCTTC
.,.,TRBV4-1,TRBJ1-1,CASSPPTWTSNTEAFF,TGCGCCAGCAGCCCCCCAACATGGACAAGTAACACTGAAGCTTTCTTT
.,.,TRBV6-2/TRBV6-3,TRBJ2-3,CASAPRPDPQYF,TGTGCCAGCGCCCCCAGGCCAGACCCGCAGTATTTT
few,.,TRBV29-1,TRBJ1-1,CSFPGHQNTEAFF,TGCAGCTTCCCCGGACACCAGAACACTGAAGCTTTCTTT
.,TRBD1,TRBV5-5,TRBJ2-7,CASRYDRAVCNEQYF,TGTGCCAGCAGATACGACAGGGCCGTTTGCAACGAGCAGTACTTC
once,TRBD1,TRBV4-1,TRBJ2-3,CASSQDGTAYTDTQYF,TGCGCCAGCAGCCAAGACGGGACAGCTTACACAGATACGCAGTATTTT
many,.,TRBV7-9,TRBJ1-1,CASSALGGTEAFF,TGTGCCAGCAGTGCCCTGGGGGGGACTGAAGCTTTCTTT
.,TRBD1,TRBV29-1,TRBJ2-2,CSVDRAGGYTGELFF,TGCAGCGTTGACAGGGCAGGGGGTTACACCGGGGAGCTGTTTTTT
few,.,TRBV10-3,TRBJ1-1,CAISEKDYTEAFF,TGTGCCATCAGTGAAAAGGACTACACTGAAGCTTTCTTT